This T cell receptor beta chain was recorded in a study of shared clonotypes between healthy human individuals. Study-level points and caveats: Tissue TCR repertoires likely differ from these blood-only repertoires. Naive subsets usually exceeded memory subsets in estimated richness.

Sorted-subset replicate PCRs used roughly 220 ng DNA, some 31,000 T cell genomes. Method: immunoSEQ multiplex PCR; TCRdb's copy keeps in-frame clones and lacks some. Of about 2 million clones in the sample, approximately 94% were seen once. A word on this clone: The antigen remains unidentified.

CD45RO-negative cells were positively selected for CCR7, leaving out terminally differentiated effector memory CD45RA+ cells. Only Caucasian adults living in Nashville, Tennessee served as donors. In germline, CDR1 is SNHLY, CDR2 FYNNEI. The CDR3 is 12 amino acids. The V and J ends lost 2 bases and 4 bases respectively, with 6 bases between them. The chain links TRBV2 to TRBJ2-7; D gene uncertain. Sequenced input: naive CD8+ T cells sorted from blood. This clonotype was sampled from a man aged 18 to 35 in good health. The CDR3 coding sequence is TGTGCCAGCAGTGAATATCGATACGAGCAGTACTTC. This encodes CASSEYRYEQYF.